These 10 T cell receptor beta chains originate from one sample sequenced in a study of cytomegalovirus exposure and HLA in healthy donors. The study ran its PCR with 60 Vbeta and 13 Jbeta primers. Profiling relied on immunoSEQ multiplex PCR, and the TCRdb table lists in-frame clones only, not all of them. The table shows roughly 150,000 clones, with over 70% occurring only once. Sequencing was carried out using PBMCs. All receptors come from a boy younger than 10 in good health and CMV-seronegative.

In nucleotides, the CDR3 is TGTGCCAGCAGCGACAGGGGGCACACTGAAGCTTTCTTT. Protein: CASSDRGHTEAFF. The chain couples TRBV25-1 to TRBJ1-1; TRBD1 agrees at 10 bases. Germline V CDR1 and CDR2: MGHDK, SYGVNS. CDR3 size: 13 residues. V was clipped by 6 bases and J by 3 bases; unmatched bases: 1.

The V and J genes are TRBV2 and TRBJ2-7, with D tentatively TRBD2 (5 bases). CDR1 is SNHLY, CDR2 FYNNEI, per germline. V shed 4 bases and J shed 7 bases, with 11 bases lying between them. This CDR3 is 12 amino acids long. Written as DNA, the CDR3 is TGTGCCAGCAGTGTGCCCGGGGAGGAGCAGTACGTC. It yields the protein CASSVPGEEQYV.

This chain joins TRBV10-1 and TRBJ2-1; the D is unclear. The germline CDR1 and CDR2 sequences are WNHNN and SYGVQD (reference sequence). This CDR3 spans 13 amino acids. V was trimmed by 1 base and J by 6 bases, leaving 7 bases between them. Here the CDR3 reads CASSEWASNEQFF. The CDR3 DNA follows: TGCGCCAGCAGTGAGTGGGCCAGCAATGAGCAGTTCTTC.

Here the CDR3 reads CAWSVQGWMDTQYF. CDR3 in DNA: TGTGCCTGGAGTGTGCAGGGGTGGATGGATACGCAGTATTTT. V and J are TRBV30 and TRBJ2-3; maybe TRBD1 (6 bases). The CDR3 runs 14 residues. V was shortened by 0 bases and J by 6 bases, with 13 bases between the two germline ends. Germline values: CDR1 GTSNPN, CDR2 SVGIG (reference sequence).

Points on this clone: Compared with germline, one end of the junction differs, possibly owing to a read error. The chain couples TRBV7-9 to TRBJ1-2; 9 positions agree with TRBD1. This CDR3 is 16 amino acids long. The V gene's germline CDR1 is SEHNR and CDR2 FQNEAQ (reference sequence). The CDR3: CAGSDVRTGDNYGYTF. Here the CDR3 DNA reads TGTGCCGGCAGCGACGTGAGGACAGGGGATAACTATGGCTACACCTTC. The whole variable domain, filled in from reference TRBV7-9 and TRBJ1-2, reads DTGVSQNPRHKITKRGQNVTFRCDPISEHNRLYWYRQTLGQGPEFLTYFQNEAQLEKSRLLSDRFSAERPKGSFSTLEIQRTEQGDSAMYLCAGSDVRTGDNYGYTFGSGTRLTVV.

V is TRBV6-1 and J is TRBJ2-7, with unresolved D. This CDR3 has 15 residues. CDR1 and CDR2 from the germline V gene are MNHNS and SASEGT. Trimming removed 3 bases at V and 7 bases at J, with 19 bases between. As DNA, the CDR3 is TGTGCCAGCAGTGACTTAGGCAGGTCCCCTTATGAGCAGTACGTC. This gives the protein CASSDLGRSPYEQYV.

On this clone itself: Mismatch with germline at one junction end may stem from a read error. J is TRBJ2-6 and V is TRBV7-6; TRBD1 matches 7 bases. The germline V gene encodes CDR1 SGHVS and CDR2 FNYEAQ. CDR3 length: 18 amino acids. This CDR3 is CASSLASGQASGANVLTF. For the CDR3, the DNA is TGTGCCAGCAGCCTAGCCTCCGGACAGGCCTCTGGGGCCAACGTCCTGACTTTC.

CDR3 region: CASSPRLAEKETQYF. CDR3 coding DNA: TGTGCCAGCAGCCCCAGACTAGCGGAAAAAGAGACCCAGTACTTC. V is TRBV11-2 and J is TRBJ2-5; TRBD2 matches at 9 bases. With V trimmed by 5 bases and J by 3 bases, 7 bases remained unmatched. The CDR3 contains 15 residues. Per germline, CDR1 SGHAT and CDR2 FQNNGV.

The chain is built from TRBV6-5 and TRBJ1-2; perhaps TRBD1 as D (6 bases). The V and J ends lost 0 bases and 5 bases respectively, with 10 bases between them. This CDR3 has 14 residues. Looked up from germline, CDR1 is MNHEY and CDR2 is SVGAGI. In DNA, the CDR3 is TGTGCCAGCAGTTACTCCCCCGGGACATATGGCTACACCTTC. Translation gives CASSYSPGTYGYTF.

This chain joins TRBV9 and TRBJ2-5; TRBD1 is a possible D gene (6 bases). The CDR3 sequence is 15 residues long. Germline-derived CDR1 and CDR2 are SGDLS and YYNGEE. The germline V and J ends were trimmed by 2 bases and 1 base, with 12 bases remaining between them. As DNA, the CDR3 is TGTGCCAGCAGCGTCACGGGACACATCCAAGAGACCCAGTACTTC. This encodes CASSVTGHIQETQYF.